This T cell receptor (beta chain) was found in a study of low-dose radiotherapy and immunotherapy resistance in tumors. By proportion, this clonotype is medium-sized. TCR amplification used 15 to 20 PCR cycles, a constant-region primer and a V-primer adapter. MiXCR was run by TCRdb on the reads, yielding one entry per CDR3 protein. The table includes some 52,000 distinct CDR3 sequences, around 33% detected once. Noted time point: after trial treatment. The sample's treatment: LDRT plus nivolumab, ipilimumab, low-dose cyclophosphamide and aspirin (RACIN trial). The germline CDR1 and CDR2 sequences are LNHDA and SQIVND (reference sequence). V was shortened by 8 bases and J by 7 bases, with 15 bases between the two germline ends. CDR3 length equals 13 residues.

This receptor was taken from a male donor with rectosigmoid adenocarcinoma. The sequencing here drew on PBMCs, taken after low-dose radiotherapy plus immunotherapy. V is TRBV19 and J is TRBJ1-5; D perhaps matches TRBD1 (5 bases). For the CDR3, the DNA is TGTGCCAGTTGGGACGGAGGAATCCAGCCCCAGCATTTT. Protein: CASWDGGIQPQHF.